Sequencing of this TCR beta chain was carried out in a study of T cell responses to AZD1222 COVID-19 vaccine. The study's findings and limits: Females made up more of the donors, who were largely white British, and clonal diversity may have come out too low. Only a handful of AZD1222 recipients, several in all, had baseline seropositivity. Spike-specific TCR breadth and depth rose after two AZD1222 doses.

Second-dose intervals near 4 or 12 weeks were combined. In the case of this clone: Antigen specificity is unknown. Relative to the germline gene, one junction end is altered; a read error may explain this.

The germline gives CDR1 SSHAT, CDR2 FNYEAQ (reference sequence). The CDR3 runs 18 residues. Measured with immunoSEQ multiplex PCR; TCRdb has only the in-frame clones, and not every one. The repertoire includes fewer than 150,000 clones, roughly 90% of them detected once, and roughly 7.1% sits in the top ten. This TCR derives from an adult who received the AZD1222 COVID-19 vaccine. The chain recombines TRBV7-7 with TRBJ2-7; 12 positions match TRBD1. Sequencing was performed on peripheral blood, taken 28 days after the second AZD1222 dose. CDR3 loop: CASSPAVVGTGGLYEQYF. CDR3 bases: TGTGCTAGCAGCCCCGCGGTTGTTGGGACAGGGGGCCTCTACGAGCAGTACTTC. The variable domain in full, completed from reference TRBV7-7 and TRBJ2-7, reads GAGVSQSPRYKVTKRGQDVTLRCDPISSHATLYWYQQALGQGPEFLTYFNYEAQPDKSGLPSDRFSAERPEGSISTLTIQRTEQRDSAMYRCASSPAVVGTGGLYEQYFGPGTRLTVT.